Shown below are 27 T cell receptor beta chains from a single sample sequenced in a study. Treg sorting used a CD4+CD25+CD127-/low gate. TRBV12-4/TRBJ1-2 clonotypes were amplified with adaptor-ligated barcode primers. TCRdb reprocessed the multiplex PCR reads via MiXCR and lists one record per CDR3 protein. The table records approximately 560 distinct CDR3 sequences, more than 15% of them present only once. Sample: tumor-infiltrating Tregs sorted from the breast tumor. These receptor sequences come from a female donor with breast cancer.

This clonotype is deemed medium-sized (0.01 to 0.1%). This sequence joins TRBV12-3 or TRBV12-4 and TRBJ1-2; D remains unclear. The CDR3 has 16 amino acids. V was cut by 2 bases and J by 1 base, with 14 bases left in between. The CDR3, as DNA: TGTGCCAGCAGTTTAAATTCCGGCAGCTTTAACTATGGCTACACCTTC. Translating gives CASSLNSGSFNYGYTF.

This clonotype is deemed large. This chain joins TRBV12-3 or TRBV12-4 and TRBJ1-2; a possible D gene is TRBD1 (5 bases). Trimming cost V 3 bases and J 5 bases, with 10 bases left between them. The length of the CDR3 is 13 residues. The CDR3 DNA sequence: TGTGCCAGCAGTTTCGCCGGACATTATGGCTACACCTTC. This sequence encodes CASSFAGHYGYTF.

This clonotype is labeled as medium-sized. In nucleotides, the CDR3 is TGTGCCAGCAGTGGAGGACAGGGTTCCTATGGCTACACCTTC. Encoded protein: CASSGGQGSYGYTF. The gene calls are TRBV12-3 or TRBV12-4 and TRBJ1-2; 8 nucleotides agree with TRBD1. The CDR3 runs 14 residues. V shed 5 bases, J shed 4 bases, and the junction held 6 bases outside the gene matches.

This clonotype is categorized as large. The gene calls are TRBV12-3 or TRBV12-4 and TRBJ1-2; D is ambiguous. V shed 5 bases and J shed 8 bases, with 12 bases lying between them. The CDR3 sequence is 12 residues long. CDR3 DNA sequence: TGTGCCAGCAGTGCGAGGGTGAGGGGCTACACCTTC. This translates into CASSARVRGYTF.

This clonotype is labeled medium-sized. The rearrangement links TRBV12-3 or TRBV12-4 to TRBJ1-2; no firm D call. This CDR3 contains 16 residues. V was shortened by 6 bases and J by 3 bases, with 20 bases between the two germline ends. The CDR3 region has the DNA TGTGCCAGCAGACTTTCATCCCCGGGCGAGGACTATGGCTACACCTTC. Its protein product is CASRLSSPGEDYGYTF.

By share, this clonotype counts as medium-sized. This sequence joins TRBV12-3 or TRBV12-4 and TRBJ1-2; unclear D gene. The CDR3 spans 12 residues. Trimming shortened V by 7 bases and J by 3 bases, and 9 bases separated the two germline ends. CDR3 protein: CASTLGYYGYTF. CDR3 nucleotides: TGTGCCAGCACCCTAGGTTACTATGGCTACACCTTC.

The chain uses TRBV12-3 or TRBV12-4 and TRBJ1-2; a weak D match, TRBD1 (6 bases). V lost 5 bases, J lost 6 bases, and 16 bases lay in between. The CDR3 is 14 amino acids. The CDR3 DNA is TGTGCCAGCAGTCCAAACCGACAGGTTGATGGCTACACCTTC. Amino acids: CASSPNRQVDGYTF.

This clonotype is labeled medium-sized. This chain uses TRBV12-3 or TRBV12-4 with TRBJ1-2; 9 bases match TRBD1. There are 19 residues in the CDR3. Trimming removed 2 bases from V and 5 bases from J; junction bases left unmatched: 18. CDR3 in amino acids: CASSLSGTGIAKTDYGYTF. Here the CDR3 DNA reads TGTGCCAGCAGTTTATCGGGGACAGGGATCGCCAAAACAGATTATGGCTACACCTTC.

Relative to its sample, this clonotype is hyperexpanded. The CDR3 here is CASTIGRGHPNYGYTF. In nucleotides, the CDR3 is TGTGCCAGCACCATAGGAAGGGGACATCCTAACTATGGCTACACCTTC. This chain links TRBV12-3 or TRBV12-4 with TRBJ1-2, with D possibly TRBD1 on 6 matching bases. Deletions cut 7 bases from V and 0 bases from J, with 18 bases between. The CDR3 is 16 residues long.

Sample share makes this clonotype medium-sized (0.01 to 0.1%). This chain connects TRBV12-3 or TRBV12-4 to TRBJ1-2; TRBD1 aligns across 8 bases. J gave up 8 bases and V 6 bases, and 11 bases lay outside the gene matches. There are 14 residues in the CDR3. Here the CDR3 reads CASRARTGMGGYTF. CDR3 coding DNA: TGTGCCAGCAGGGCAAGGACAGGGATGGGAGGCTACACCTTC.

In this sample, this clonotype is large (0.1 to 1%). The chain carries TRBV12-3 or TRBV12-4 and TRBJ1-2; tentative D call: TRBD1 (5 bases). This CDR3 has 13 residues. Trimming stripped 2 bases from V and 4 bases from J, with 8 bases between. CDR3 DNA: TGTGCCAGCAGTTTACAGAGGGGCTATGGCTACACCTTC. It is translated as CASSLQRGYGYTF.

This clonotype is large in the sample. The gene calls are TRBV12-3 or TRBV12-4 and TRBJ1-2; D is undetermined. Trimming pared 5 bases from V and 8 bases from J, leaving 12 bases between. This CDR3 has 12 residues. CDR3 DNA: TGTGCCAGCAGTCTCCCCGGTTTAGGCTACACCTTC. It codes for CASSLPGLGYTF.

The V call is TRBV12-3 or TRBV12-4, the J call TRBJ1-2, with 10 bases fitting TRBD1. The CDR3 extends over 15 amino acids. The ends lost 5 bases at V and 6 bases at J; junction bases unmatched: 9. The CDR3 DNA sequence: TGTGCCAGCAGTCCTCCGGGACAGGGGTTCCATGGCTACACCTTC. This translates into CASSPPGQGFHGYTF.

This clonotype is classed as medium-sized. The chain uses TRBV12-3 or TRBV12-4 and TRBJ1-2; unclear D gene. Deletions cut 3 bases from V and 5 bases from J, with 7 bases between. The CDR3 has 12 residues. The CDR3 here is CASSFRQYGYTF. The CDR3 DNA follows: TGTGCCAGCAGTTTCCGGCAGTATGGCTACACCTTC.

By its share, this clonotype is medium-sized (0.01 to 0.1%). The CDR3, as DNA: TGTGCCAGCAGTCCTTCGACAGGAGGCGGCTACACCTTC. Protein product: CASSPSTGGGYTF. The chain carries TRBV12-3 or TRBV12-4 and TRBJ1-2; tentative D call: TRBD1 (6 bases). Trimming shortened V by 5 bases and J by 8 bases, and 15 bases separated the two germline ends. The CDR3 totals 13 residues.

This clonotype is large within its sample. The chain links TRBV12-3 or TRBV12-4 to TRBJ1-2; the D is unclear. Trimming stripped 1 base from V and 8 bases from J, with 5 bases between. The CDR3 covers 11 residues. In DNA form, the CDR3 reads TGTGCCAGCAGTTTAGGGATGGGCTACACCTTC. Residues: CASSLGMGYTF.

By share, this clonotype counts as medium-sized. The CDR3 DNA reads TGTGCCAGCAGTAGGCACGCGCCAACACAGCGGACAGACTATGGCTACACCTTC. Its protein product is CASSRHAPTQRTDYGYTF. The chain links TRBV12-3 or TRBV12-4 to TRBJ1-2; D may be TRBD1 (6 bases). V lost 5 bases and J 3 bases, leaving 25 bases between the germline ends. This CDR3 comprises 18 residues.

Judged by abundance, this clonotype is large. J is TRBJ1-2 and V is TRBV12-3 or TRBV12-4; 7 positions agree with TRBD1. This CDR3 has 12 amino acids. Trimming at V came to 3 bases and at J to 5 bases, leaving 0 bases not matched to a gene. The CDR3 spells CASSLTGYGYTF. Here the CDR3 DNA reads TGTGCCAGCAGTTTGACAGGGTATGGCTACACCTTC.

In its sample, this clonotype is large. The chain recombines TRBV12-3 or TRBV12-4 with TRBJ1-2; D is ambiguous. V lost 0 bases to trimming and J lost 0 bases, with 20 bases between them. The CDR3 runs 19 residues. CDR3 region: CASSLAELLLSPANYGYTF. The CDR3 region has the DNA TGTGCCAGCAGTTTAGCAGAACTGCTTCTTAGTCCGGCTAACTATGGCTACACCTTC.

By share, this clonotype ranks as medium-sized. This chain uses TRBV12-3 or TRBV12-4 with TRBJ1-2; D remains ambiguous. The CDR3 has 13 amino acids. Trimming left V 4 bases short and J 3 bases short, with 9 bases between. The CDR3 nucleotides are TGTGCCAGCAGTTCCGGGTTAGACTATGGCTACACCTTC. It codes for CASSSGLDYGYTF.

The V and J genes are TRBV12-3 or TRBV12-4 and TRBJ1-2; the match to TRBD1 covers 9 bases. Trimming took 6 bases from V and 8 from J; bases not matched to a gene: 7. This CDR3 is built from 13 residues. The DNA of the CDR3 is TGTGCCAGCAGGCGGGACAGGGAAGTGGGCTACACCTTC. This codes for CASRRDREVGYTF.

By sample share, this clonotype is medium-sized (0.01 to 0.1%). The CDR3 nucleotides are TGTGCCAGCAGTGCTGGGGTGAGGGGCTACACCTTC. This translates into CASSAGVRGYTF. The chain has TRBV12-3 or TRBV12-4 and TRBJ1-2; no clear D gene. V was pared by 5 bases and J by 8 bases, with 12 bases between. The CDR3 consists of 12 residues.

Within the sample, this clonotype is medium-sized. V and J are TRBV12-3 or TRBV12-4 and TRBJ1-2; maybe TRBD1 (6 bases). The CDR3 is 13 residues long. V gave up 6 bases and J gave up 3 bases, with 11 bases separating them. CDR3 residues: CASSSPGDYGYTF. CDR3 sequence (DNA): TGTGCCAGCAGCTCCCCAGGGGACTATGGCTACACCTTC.

By proportion, this clonotype is large (0.1 to 1%). The rearrangement links TRBV12-3 or TRBV12-4 to TRBJ1-2; D unresolved. Trimming took off 3 bases at V and 8 bases at J, with 16 bases between the two ends. The CDR3 consists of 14 residues. The CDR3: CASSFRQVAKGYTF. CDR3 in DNA: TGTGCCAGCAGTTTTAGGCAGGTGGCTAAGGGCTACACCTTC.

This clonotype is categorized as hyperexpanded (1% or more). J is TRBJ1-2 and V is TRBV12-3 or TRBV12-4; 10 bases fit TRBD1. The CDR3 extends over 15 amino acids. V trimming: 4 bases; J trimming: 4 bases; junction bases outside the gene matches: 6. CDR3 DNA sequence: TGTGCCAGCAGTTCCAGGGACAGGGGTGGCTATGGCTACACCTTC. It specifies CASSSRDRGGYGYTF.

By sample fraction, this clonotype is medium-sized. This chain uses TRBV12-3 or TRBV12-4 with TRBJ1-2, with TRBD1 matching 8 bases. V lost 1 base, J lost 4 bases, and 2 bases stayed unmatched. The CDR3 sequence is 14 residues long. The CDR3 sequence is CASSLGQGSYGYTF. The CDR3, as DNA: TGTGCCAGCAGTTTAGGACAGGGGAGCTATGGCTACACCTTC.

This clonotype is large within its sample. The chain couples TRBV12-3 or TRBV12-4 to TRBJ1-2; TRBD1 is a possible D gene (6 bases). Trimming took off 6 bases at V and 6 bases at J, with 14 bases between the two ends. This CDR3 has 13 residues. CDR3 DNA sequence: TGTGCCAGCAGCCAACAGGGTGGCGATGGCTACACCTTC. Protein product: CASSQQGGDGYTF.